Listed here are 29 T cell receptor beta chains from one sample, sequenced in a study of T cells in Graves' hyperthyroidism and ophthalmopathy (dated by TCRdb to the late 2010s). Libraries came from multiplex PCR. TCRdb lists the instrument as Illumina HiSeq 2000. Amplification of TCR beta CDR3 regions was carried out from RNA transcripts. A first-round RT-PCR of the TCR CDR3 used the HTBI primer set with the Qiagen OneStep RT-PCR kit. In TCRdb, the public reads were trimmed at Q25 with fastp and aligned with MiXCR, with productive beta chains retained. Duplicate CDR3 protein sequences are folded into a single record with the most common DNA and genes. For this sample there are a few hundred thousand distinct CDR3 sequences; roughly 14% appear just once. Under 8% of the sample is in the top ten clones. Sequenced material: blood. The receptors here all came from a woman aged 25 to 39 with Graves' hyperthyroidism.

The chain uses TRBV19 and TRBJ2-1; weak D call: TRBD1 (5 bases). Germline assignment: CDR1 LNHDA and CDR2 SQIVND (reference sequence). V was cut by 7 bases and J by 4 bases, with 17 bases left in between. The CDR3 extends over 15 amino acids. The CDR3 DNA reads as TGTGCCAGTACCCCACCCGGACACTTATACAATGAGCAGTTCTTC. Encoded protein: CASTPPGHLYNEQFF.

This clonotype showed up just a few times. The V call is TRBV5-1, the J call TRBJ2-3; D unresolved. This CDR3 is 16 amino acids long. With 0 bases removed from V and 1 base from J, the gap between germline ends came to 12 bases. CDR1 and CDR2 (germline): SGHRS, YFSETQ. The CDR3 is CASSLGLNRGTDTQYF. The CDR3 DNA reads as TGCGCCAGCAGCTTGGGGCTGAACCGAGGCACAGATACGCAGTATTTT.

This clonotype has ten or more counts. The CDR3: CSVRTPNYGYTF. The CDR3, as DNA: TGCAGTGTAAGAACACCCAACTATGGCTACACCTTC. The chain uses TRBV20-1 and TRBJ1-2, with D hard to call. This CDR3 spans 12 amino acids. V shed 7 bases and J shed 2 bases, with 11 bases lying between them. Germline V gene data show CDR1 as DFQATT and CDR2 as SNEGSKA (reference sequence).

In the case of this clonotype: At one boundary the junction diverges from the germline segment, which might be a read error. This chain links TRBV15 with TRBJ2-2, with 7 bases matching TRBD1. This CDR3 is built from 15 residues. The germline gives CDR1 LNHNV, CDR2 YYDKDF (reference sequence). CDR3 sequence (DNA): TGTGCCACCAGCAGGGGACAGACGAACACCGGGGAGCCGTTTTTT. This codes for CATSRGQTNTGEPFF.

This clonotype has only a few counts. This chain connects TRBV12-3 or TRBV12-4 to TRBJ2-1; TRBD2 matches at 9 bases. V trimming: 3 bases; J trimming: 2 bases; junction bases outside the gene matches: 5. The length of the CDR3 is 16 residues. This chain's CDR3 is CASSFWAGGTYNEQFF. As DNA, the CDR3 is TGTGCCAGCAGTTTTTGGGCGGGAGGGACCTACAATGAGCAGTTCTTC.

This clonotype was counted between two and nine times. The chain is built from TRBV6-1 and TRBJ1-1, with 8 nucleotides matching TRBD1. CDR3 length equals 13 residues. J lost 7 bases, V lost 5 bases, and 6 bases had no gene match. Germline V gene lookup returns CDR1 MNHNS and CDR2 SASEGT. This chain's CDR3 is CASSRGQGGEAFF. CDR3 coding DNA: TGTGCCAGCAGTCGAGGACAGGGAGGTGAAGCTTTCTTT.

This clonotype was seen more than once but under ten times. The V gene is TRBV7-9, the J gene TRBJ2-1; no clear D. This CDR3 region has 12 residues. The V end lost 4 bases, the J end lost 5 bases, and 6 bases lay between the germline ends. The V gene's germline CDR1 is SEHNR and CDR2 FQNEAQ (reference sequence). The chain's CDR3 is CASSSAHNEQFF. The CDR3 DNA reads TGTGCCAGCAGCTCGGCCCACAATGAGCAGTTCTTC.

CDR3 protein: CASSVDQTDWETQYF. The CDR3, as DNA: TGTGCCAGCAGCGTAGATCAGACCGACTGGGAGACCCAGTACTTC. The chain joins TRBV9 to TRBJ2-5; D is uncertain. This CDR3 is 15 amino acids long. Germline V gene sequence: CDR1 SGDLS, CDR2 YYNGEE. V lost 0 bases, J lost 5 bases, and 14 bases lay in between.

This clonotype was observed many times. This chain joins TRBV11-2 and TRBJ1-2, with D possibly matching TRBD1 (5 bases). The CDR3 has 14 amino acids. The germline V gene encodes CDR1 SGHAT and CDR2 FQNNGV. V was cut by 4 bases and J by 4 bases, with 13 bases left in between. As DNA, the CDR3 is TGTGCCAGCAGCTCGGGTCAGGGAGCCTATGGCTACACCTTC. Translated: CASSSGQGAYGYTF.

This clonotype was seen repeatedly, ten times or more. The chain joins TRBV2 to TRBJ2-7; the match to TRBD2 covers 10 bases. The CDR3 length is 14 residues. Germline CDR1 is SNHLY and CDR2 is FYNNEI. V dropped 6 bases and J dropped 1; count of bases not matched to a gene: 3. The CDR3 DNA sequence: TGTGCCAGCAGCGGACTAGCGGCGTCCTACGAGCAGTACTTC. The encoded protein is CASSGLAASYEQYF.

This clonotype was seen a few times. This rearrangement joins TRBV2 to TRBJ1-2, with D unresolved. CDR1 is SNHLY and CDR2 is FYNNEI in the germline V gene. Trimming stripped 2 bases from V and 2 bases from J, with 6 bases between. The CDR3 has 13 residues. The CDR3 nucleotides are TGTGCCAGCAGTGAATTACAGAACTATGGCTACACCTTC. Its translation: CASSELQNYGYTF.

V and J are TRBV19 and TRBJ2-2; TRBD2 agrees at 7 bases. Per germline, CDR1 LNHDA and CDR2 SQIVND (reference sequence). The length of the CDR3 is 15 residues. The V gene end was trimmed by 7 bases and the J gene end by 1 base; junction bases not matched to a gene: 6. DNA of the CDR3: TGTGCCAGTATGTTCGCGGGAGAGAACACCGGGGAGCTGTTTTTT. It is translated as CASMFAGENTGELFF.

The chain joins TRBV10-2 to TRBJ2-7; tentative D call: TRBD2 (5 bases). Germline CDR1 WSHSY, CDR2 SAAADI. Trimming removed 5 bases at V and 2 bases at J, with 13 bases between. The CDR3 loop spans 14 amino acids. CDR3 sequence reads: CASSPGLEAYEQYF. The DNA of the CDR3 is TGCGCCAGCAGTCCCGGACTGGAGGCCTACGAGCAGTACTTC.

The chain is built from TRBV4-3 and TRBJ2-4, with D maybe TRBD2 (6 bases). V dropped 3 bases and J dropped 0 bases, with 9 bases sitting between them. The germline CDR1 and CDR2 sequences are LGHNA and YSLEER. The CDR3 contains 15 residues. CDR3 in amino acids: CASSQTRGAKNIQYF. CDR3 nucleotides: TGCGCCAGCAGCCAGACTAGGGGAGCCAAAAACATTCAGTACTTC.

Many counts were recorded for this clonotype. This sequence joins TRBV28 and TRBJ2-1; TRBD2 matches at 9 bases. V lost 6 bases and J lost 7; bases outside the gene matches: 13. From germline, CDR1 is MDHEN and CDR2 SYDVKM. The CDR3 totals 16 residues. The CDR3 reads CASRPLREGHRNEQFF. The CDR3 DNA reads as TGTGCCAGCAGACCTCTGCGGGAGGGCCATAGGAATGAGCAGTTCTTC.

This chain links TRBV7-9 with TRBJ1-2, with 7 bases aligning to TRBD1. The CDR3 loop spans 12 amino acids. V lost 5 bases to trimming and J lost 10 bases; unmatched junction nucleotides: 7. The germline V gene encodes CDR1 SEHNR and CDR2 FQNEAQ (reference sequence). DNA of the CDR3: TGTGCCAGCAGCCAATCAGGGGGATTCTACACCTTC. Protein product: CASSQSGGFYTF.

This chain connects TRBV20-1 to TRBJ2-7; D remains unclear. Germline V CDR1 and CDR2: DFQATT, SNEGSKA (reference sequence). This CDR3 region has 14 residues. The V gene lost 6 bases and the J gene lost 7 bases, with 22 bases spanning the gap. CDR3 sequence: CSALTTLTMGEQYF. The CDR3 coding sequence is TGCAGTGCCTTGACCACACTGACCATGGGGGAGCAGTACTTC.

This clonotype was recorded at least ten times. The chain employs TRBV3-1 and TRBJ2-5; the match to TRBD1 covers 8 bases. This CDR3 has 15 amino acids. Germline CDR1 LGHDT, CDR2 YNNKEL (reference sequence). V shed 3 bases, J shed 5 bases, and the junction held 8 bases outside the gene matches. CDR3 region: CASSHGDRLRETQYF. The CDR3 coding sequence is TGTGCCAGCAGCCACGGGGACAGGCTTCGGGAGACCCAGTACTTC.

V gene TRBV4-1 combines with J gene TRBJ2-3, with 10 bases that match TRBD2. J was trimmed by 2 bases and V by 0 bases; bases with no gene match: 5. The CDR3 has 17 amino acids. Germline V gene data show CDR1 as MGHRA and CDR2 as YSYEKL. In nucleotides, the CDR3 is TGCGCCAGCAGCCAAGAGAGTAGCGGGGGGTACACAGATACGCAGTATTTT. Its translation: CASSQESSGGYTDTQYF.

This clonotype appeared many times. The rearrangement links TRBV11-2 to TRBJ2-2; TRBD1 matches 8 bases. CDR1 and CDR2 (germline): SGHAT, FQNNGV. This CDR3 region has 17 residues. V lost 3 bases to trimming and J lost 5 bases; unmatched junction nucleotides: 11. The CDR3 DNA sequence: TGTGCCAGCAGCTTCGGTTGGGGACAGGCAGCTACCGGGGAGCTGTTTTTT. Protein product: CASSFGWGQAATGELFF. Supplemented by reference TRBV11-2 and TRBJ2-2, the full variable domain reads EAGVAQSPRYKIIEKRQSVAFWCNPISGHATLYWYQQILGQGPKLLIQFQNNGVVDDSQLPKDRFSAERLKGVDSTLKIQPAKLEDSAVYLCASSFGWGQAATGELFFGEGSRLTVL.

Ten or more counts support this clonotype. The chain recombines TRBV3-1 with TRBJ2-3, with D possibly TRBD2 on 6 matching bases. With 1 base removed from V and 1 base from J, the gap between germline ends came to 9 bases. The V gene's germline CDR1 is LGHDT and CDR2 YNNKEL (reference sequence). The CDR3 runs 15 residues. Here the CDR3 reads CASSQVSSGTDTQYF. CDR3 sequence (DNA): TGTGCCAGCAGCCAAGTTTCTAGCGGCACAGATACGCAGTATTTT.

This clonotype was observed a few times. A much larger clone is a single base away; this may be a read error. V and J are TRBV2 and TRBJ2-1; perhaps TRBD2 as D (6 bases). Germline CDR1 reads SNHLY; CDR2 reads FYNNEI. V lost 2 bases to trimming and J lost 6 bases, with 17 bases between them. This CDR3 is built from 16 residues. CDR3 residues: CASSERGARELNEQFF. The CDR3 DNA reads TGTGCCAGCAGTGAACGCGGGGCTAGGGAGCTCAATGAGCAGTTCTTC.

This clonotype was found many times. Here the CDR3 reads CASSLVYEQFF. The CDR3 coding sequence is TGTGCCAGCAGCTTAGTCTATGAGCAGTTCTTC. The rearrangement links TRBV7-9 to TRBJ2-1; D is uncertain. Trimming took 1 base from V and 8 from J, leaving 3 bases between them. The V gene's germline CDR1 is SEHNR and CDR2 FQNEAQ (reference sequence). This CDR3 is built from 11 residues.

This clonotype was found many times. V usage is TRBV27 and J usage is TRBJ2-7, with D tentatively TRBD1 (5 bases). V was pared by 5 bases and J by 0 bases, with 20 bases between. The CDR3 consists of 17 residues. Germline CDR1 reads MNHEY; CDR2 reads SMNVEV (reference sequence). CDR3 nucleotide sequence: TGTGCCAGCAGTCTCCGATTCAGGGAAAGCATCTCCTACGAGCAGTACTTC. It encodes CASSLRFRESISYEQYF.

This clonotype was seen repeatedly, ten times or more. The chain uses TRBV30 and TRBJ1-1; the D is unclear. V lost 4 bases to trimming and J lost 3 bases, with 6 bases between them. In germline, CDR1 is GTSNPN, CDR2 SVGIG (reference sequence). CDR3 length equals 11 residues. In DNA, the CDR3 is TGTGCCTGGAAAAGGGACACTGAAGCTTTCTTT. It specifies CAWKRDTEAFF. Full variable domain (rest looked up from reference TRBV30 and TRBJ1-1): SQTIHQWPATLVQPVGSPLSLECTVEGTSNPNLYWYRQAAGRGLQLLFYSVGIGQISSEVPQNLSASRPQDRQFILSSKKLLLSDSGFYLCAWKRDTEAFFGQGTRLTVV.

This clonotype was found many times. The chain combines TRBV20-1 with TRBJ2-1, with TRBD2 matching over 8 bases. The CDR3 loop spans 16 amino acids. Trimming took 1 base from V and 0 from J; bases not matched to a gene: 5. Looked up from germline, CDR1 is DFQATT and CDR2 is SNEGSKA (reference sequence). CDR3 sequence reads: CSARAGGSNSYNEQFF. CDR3 bases: TGCAGTGCTAGAGCGGGAGGGAGTAACTCCTACAATGAGCAGTTCTTC.

V usage is TRBV5-6 and J usage is TRBJ1-6, with D possibly matching TRBD1 (6 bases). CDR1 and CDR2 (germline): SGHDT, YYEEEE. Trimming took 4 bases from V and 10 from J, leaving 15 bases between them. The CDR3 totals 14 residues. The chain's CDR3 is CASSQNRVRSPLHF. The CDR3 DNA sequence: TGTGCCAGCAGCCAGAACAGGGTGCGGTCACCCCTCCACTTT.

This clonotype was recorded many times. The V and J genes are TRBV30 and TRBJ1-2; the D gene is possibly TRBD1 (5 bases). Germline loops: CDR1 GTSNPN, CDR2 SVGIG (reference sequence). The germline V and J ends were trimmed by 2 bases and 2 bases, with 9 bases remaining between them. CDR3 length: 13 amino acids. The CDR3 sequence is CAWSPKGNYGYTF. In DNA form, the CDR3 reads TGTGCCTGGAGTCCCAAGGGGAACTATGGCTACACCTTC.

This clonotype turned up a few times. V and J are TRBV19 and TRBJ2-7; D unresolved. Germline V gene sequence: CDR1 LNHDA, CDR2 SQIVND (reference sequence). V lost 3 bases, J lost 2 bases, and 14 bases lay in between. This CDR3 spans 15 amino acids. In DNA form, the CDR3 reads TGTGCCAGTAGTATGAAGAGGATGACAACCTACGAGCAGTACTTC. Translation: CASSMKRMTTYEQYF.